This TCR beta chain was captured by sequencing in a study of cytomegalovirus exposure and HLA in healthy donors. Study-wide points: A later analysis appeared to link common viral pathogens to several of the most significant clusters. Highest at DRB1 and lowest at HLA-C, TCR association rates differed among HLA loci in a later analysis.

Trimming left V 0 bases short and J 2 bases short, with 11 bases between. The CDR3 extends over 15 amino acids. The V gene's germline CDR1 is SGHRS and CDR2 YFSETQ. Points on this clone: Its specificity is unknown.

The PCR employed 60 Vbeta primers together with 13 Jbeta primers. The table came from immunoSEQ multiplex PCR; TCRdb's copy has only in-frame clones and leaves some out. Of 90,000 to 120,000 clones in the sample, 70% to 80% were seen once. Healthy bone marrow donors supplied every sample. At collection, donors were nominally healthy, but unrecorded immune exposures were probable. The rearrangement links TRBV5-1 to TRBJ2-5; no definite D call. Source material: PBMCs. This receptor was obtained from a man aged 45-60 years in good health and CMV-seropositive. The CDR3 DNA follows: TGCGCCAGCAGCTTGGCCTCTTTCGTTCAAGAGACCCAGTACTTC. Translating it yields CASSLASFVQETQYF.